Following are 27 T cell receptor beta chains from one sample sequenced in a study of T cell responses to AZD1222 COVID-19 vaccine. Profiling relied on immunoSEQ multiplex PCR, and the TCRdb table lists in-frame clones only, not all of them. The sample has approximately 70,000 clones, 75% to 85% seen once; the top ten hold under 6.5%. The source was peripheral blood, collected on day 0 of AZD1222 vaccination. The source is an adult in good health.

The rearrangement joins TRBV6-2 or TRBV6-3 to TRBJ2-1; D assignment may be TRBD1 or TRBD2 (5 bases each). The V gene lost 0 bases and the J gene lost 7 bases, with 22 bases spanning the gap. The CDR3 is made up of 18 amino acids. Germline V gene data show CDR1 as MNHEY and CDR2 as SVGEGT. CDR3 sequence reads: CASSYSLFEGYAQNEQFF. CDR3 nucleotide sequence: TGTGCCAGCAGTTACTCTCTATTTGAGGGGTACGCGCAGAATGAGCAGTTCTTC.

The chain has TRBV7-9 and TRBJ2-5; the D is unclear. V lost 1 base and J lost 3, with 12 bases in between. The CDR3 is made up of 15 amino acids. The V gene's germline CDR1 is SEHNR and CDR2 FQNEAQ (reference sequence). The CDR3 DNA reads TGTGCCAGCAGCTTAGTTGGAATCGGCGAAGAGACCCAGTACTTC. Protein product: CASSLVGIGEETQYF.

The CDR3 sequence is CASHPGTSGYEQYF. DNA of the CDR3: TGTGCCAGCCACCCCGGGACTAGCGGCTACGAGCAGTACTTC. The rearrangement joins TRBV25-1 to TRBJ2-7; TRBD2 agrees at 11 bases. Trimming took 8 bases from V and 3 from J; bases not matched to a gene: 6. The CDR3 is 14 residues long. CDR1 is MGHDK and CDR2 is SYGVNS in the germline V gene.

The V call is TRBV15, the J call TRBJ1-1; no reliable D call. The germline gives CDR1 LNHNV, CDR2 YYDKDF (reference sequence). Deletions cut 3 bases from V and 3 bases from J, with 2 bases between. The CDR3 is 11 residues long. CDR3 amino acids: CATSRYTEAFF. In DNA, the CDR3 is TGTGCCACCAGCAGGTACACTGAAGCTTTCTTT.

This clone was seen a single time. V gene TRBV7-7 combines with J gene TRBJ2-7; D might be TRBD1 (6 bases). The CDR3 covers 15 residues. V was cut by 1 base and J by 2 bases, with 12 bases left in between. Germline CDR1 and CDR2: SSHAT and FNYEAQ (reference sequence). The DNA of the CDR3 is TGTGCCAGCAGCTTAGGGCAGGGGATGACCTACGAGCAGTACTTC. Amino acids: CASSLGQGMTYEQYF.

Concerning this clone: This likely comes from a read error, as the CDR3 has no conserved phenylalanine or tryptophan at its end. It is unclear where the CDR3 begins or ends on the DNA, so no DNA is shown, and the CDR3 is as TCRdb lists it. The CDR3 protein is CASSVGLAGAPVL. The chain recombines TRBV13 with TRBJ2-7; TRBD2 is taken as the D call from the table, unchecked against the DNA. Germline assignment: CDR1 PRHDT and CDR2 FYEKMQ (reference sequence). A total of 13 residues make up the CDR3, ends included.

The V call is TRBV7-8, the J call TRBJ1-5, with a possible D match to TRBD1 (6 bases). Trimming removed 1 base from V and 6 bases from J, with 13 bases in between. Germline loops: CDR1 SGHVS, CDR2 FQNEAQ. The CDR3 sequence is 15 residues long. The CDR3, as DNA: TGTGCCAGCAGCTTAGGACAGGTCATGGGTCAGCCCCAGCATTTT. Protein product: CASSLGQVMGQPQHF.

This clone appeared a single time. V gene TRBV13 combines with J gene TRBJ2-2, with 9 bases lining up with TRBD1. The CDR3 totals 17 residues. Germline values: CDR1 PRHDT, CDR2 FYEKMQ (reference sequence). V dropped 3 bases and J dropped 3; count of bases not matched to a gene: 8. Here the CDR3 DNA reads TGTGCCAGCAGCTTCCGTACAGGGGGCCGGGACACCGGGGAGCTGTTTTTT. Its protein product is CASSFRTGGRDTGELFF.

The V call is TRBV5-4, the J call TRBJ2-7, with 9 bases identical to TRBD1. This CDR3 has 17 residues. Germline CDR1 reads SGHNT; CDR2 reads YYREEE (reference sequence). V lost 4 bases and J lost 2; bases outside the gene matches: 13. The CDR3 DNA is TGTGCCAGCAGCCGTCCCGGGACAGGGAGCGGGACCTACGAGCAGTACTTC. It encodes CASSRPGTGSGTYEQYF.

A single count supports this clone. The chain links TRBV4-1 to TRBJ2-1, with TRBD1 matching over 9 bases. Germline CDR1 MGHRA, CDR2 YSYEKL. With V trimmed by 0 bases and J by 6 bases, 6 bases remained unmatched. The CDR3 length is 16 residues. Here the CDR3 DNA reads TGCGCCAGCAGCCAAGAATGGGGGACAGGGATCAATGAGCAGTTCTTC. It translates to CASSQEWGTGINEQFF.

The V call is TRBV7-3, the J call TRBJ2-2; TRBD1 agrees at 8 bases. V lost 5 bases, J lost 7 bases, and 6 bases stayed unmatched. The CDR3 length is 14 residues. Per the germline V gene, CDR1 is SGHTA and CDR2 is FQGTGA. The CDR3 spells CASSRGQGRGELFF. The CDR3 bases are TGTGCCAGCAGCCGAGGACAGGGACGCGGGGAGCTGTTTTTT.

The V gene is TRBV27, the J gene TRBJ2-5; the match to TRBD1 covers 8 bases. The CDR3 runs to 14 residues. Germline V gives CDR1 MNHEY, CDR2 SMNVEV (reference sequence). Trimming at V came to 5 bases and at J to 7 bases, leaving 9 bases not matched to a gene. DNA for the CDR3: TGTGCCAGCAGTCCGGGACAGGCATTTGTGACCCAGTACTTC. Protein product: CASSPGQAFVTQYF.

This CDR3 is CASTQGGYEQYF. CDR3 bases: TGTGCCAGCACTCAGGGGGGCTACGAGCAGTACTTC. This chain connects TRBV5-4 to TRBJ2-7, with D perhaps matching TRBD1 (7 bases). CDR1 SGHNT and CDR2 YYREEE come from the germline V gene (reference sequence). The ends were cut back, 6 bases at V and 3 bases at J, with 10 bases in the middle. The CDR3 length is 12 residues. Full variable domain (rest looked up from reference TRBV5-4 and TRBJ2-7): ETGVTQSPTHLIKTRGQQVTLRCSSQSGHNTVSWYQQALGQGPQFIFQYYREEENGRGNFPPRFSGLQFPNYSSELNVNALELDDSALYLCASTQGGYEQYFGPGTRLTVT.

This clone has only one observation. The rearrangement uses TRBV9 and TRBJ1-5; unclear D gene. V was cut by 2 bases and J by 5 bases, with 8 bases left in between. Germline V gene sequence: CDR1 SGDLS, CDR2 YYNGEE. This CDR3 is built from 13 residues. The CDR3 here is CASSVGWDQPQHF. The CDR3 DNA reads TGTGCCAGCAGCGTCGGATGGGATCAGCCCCAGCATTTT.

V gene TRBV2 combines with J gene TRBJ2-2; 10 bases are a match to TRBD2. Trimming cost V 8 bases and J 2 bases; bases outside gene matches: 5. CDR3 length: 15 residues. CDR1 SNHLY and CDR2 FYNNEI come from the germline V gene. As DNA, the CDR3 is TGTGCCAGCCTCCGGACTAGCGGTAACACCGGGGAGCTGTTTTTT. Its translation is CASLRTSGNTGELFF.

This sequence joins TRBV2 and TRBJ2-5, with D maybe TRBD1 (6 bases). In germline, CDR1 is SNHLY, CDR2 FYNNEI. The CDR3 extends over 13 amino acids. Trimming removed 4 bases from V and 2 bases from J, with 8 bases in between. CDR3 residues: CASSGDTQETQYF. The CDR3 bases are TGTGCCAGCAGTGGGGACACACAAGAGACCCAGTACTTC.

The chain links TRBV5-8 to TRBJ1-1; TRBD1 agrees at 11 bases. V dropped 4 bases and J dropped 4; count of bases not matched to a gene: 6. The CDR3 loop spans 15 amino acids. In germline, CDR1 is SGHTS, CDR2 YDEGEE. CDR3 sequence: CASSRTGTGGTEAFF. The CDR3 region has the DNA TGTGCCAGCAGCAGAACTGGGACAGGGGGCACTGAAGCTTTCTTT. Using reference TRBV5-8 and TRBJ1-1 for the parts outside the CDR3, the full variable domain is EAGVTQSPTHLIKTRGQQATLRCSPISGHTSVYWYQQALGLGLQFLLWYDEGEERNRGNFPPRFSGRQFPNYSSELNVNALELEDSALYLCASSRTGTGGTEAFFGQGTRLTVV.

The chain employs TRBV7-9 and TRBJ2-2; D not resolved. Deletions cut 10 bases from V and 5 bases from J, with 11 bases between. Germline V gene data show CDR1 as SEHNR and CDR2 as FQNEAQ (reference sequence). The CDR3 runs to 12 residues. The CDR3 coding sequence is TGTGCCACTAGGGAAGAGACCGGGGAGCTGTTTTTT. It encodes CATREETGELFF.

The CDR3 DNA is TGCAGCGTTGAAGATCTCTATTCCGCTCAGCCCCAGCATTTT. Translating gives CSVEDLYSAQPQHF. V usage is TRBV29-1 and J usage is TRBJ1-5; D gene uncertain. Germline V gene sequence: CDR1 SQVTM, CDR2 ANQGSEA. The CDR3 contains 14 residues. Deletions cut 0 bases from V and 6 bases from J, with 12 bases between.

The CDR3 region has the DNA TGTGCCAGCAGCTCCTCCTTCAACACTGAAGCTTTCTTT. Protein: CASSSSFNTEAFF. The rearrangement joins TRBV12-3 or TRBV12-4 to TRBJ1-1; no reliable D call. The CDR3 runs to 13 residues. V dropped 6 bases and J dropped 2 bases, with 10 bases sitting between them.

CDR3 region: CASSLVQGNTEAFF. The CDR3 coding sequence is TGTGCCAGCAGCCTAGTTCAGGGGAACACTGAAGCTTTCTTT. The chain employs TRBV7-9 and TRBJ1-1; D is possibly TRBD1 (5 bases). Germline lookup yields CDR1 SEHNR and CDR2 FQNEAQ (reference sequence). This CDR3 has 14 residues. The V end lost 5 bases, the J end lost 1 base, and 11 bases lay between the germline ends.

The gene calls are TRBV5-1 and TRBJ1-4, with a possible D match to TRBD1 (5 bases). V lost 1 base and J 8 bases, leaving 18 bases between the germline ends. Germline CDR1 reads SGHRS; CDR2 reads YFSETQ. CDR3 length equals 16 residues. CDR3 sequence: CASSLNPGGSGEKLFF. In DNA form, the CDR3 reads TGCGCCAGCAGCTTGAATCCTGGGGGATCGGGGGAAAAACTGTTTTTT.

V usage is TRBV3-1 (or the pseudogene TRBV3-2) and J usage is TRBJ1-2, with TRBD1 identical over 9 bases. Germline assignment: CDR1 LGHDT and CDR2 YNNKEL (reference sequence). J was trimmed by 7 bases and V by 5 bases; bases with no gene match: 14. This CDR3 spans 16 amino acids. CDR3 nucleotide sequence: TGTGCCAGCAGCTTAAATCGGGACAGGGTTGCGGCTGGCTACACCTTC. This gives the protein CASSLNRDRVAAGYTF.

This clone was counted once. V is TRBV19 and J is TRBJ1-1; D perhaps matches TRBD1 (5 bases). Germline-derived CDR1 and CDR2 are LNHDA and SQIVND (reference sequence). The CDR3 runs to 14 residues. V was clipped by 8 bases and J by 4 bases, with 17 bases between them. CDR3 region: CASSRTGGSTEAFF. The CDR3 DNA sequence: TGTGCCAGTTCAAGGACGGGGGGGTCCACTGAAGCTTTCTTT.

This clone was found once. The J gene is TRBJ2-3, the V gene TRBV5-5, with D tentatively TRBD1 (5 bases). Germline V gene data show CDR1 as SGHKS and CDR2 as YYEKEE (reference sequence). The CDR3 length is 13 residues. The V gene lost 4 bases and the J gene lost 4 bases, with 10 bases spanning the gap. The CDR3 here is CASSRQRADTQYF. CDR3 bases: TGTGCCAGCAGCCGACAGAGAGCAGATACGCAGTATTTT.

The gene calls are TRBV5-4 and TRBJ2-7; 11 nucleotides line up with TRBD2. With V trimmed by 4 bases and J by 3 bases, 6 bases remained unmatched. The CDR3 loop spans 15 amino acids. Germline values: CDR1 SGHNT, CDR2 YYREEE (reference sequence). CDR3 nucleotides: TGTGCCAGCAGCGCGGGGACTAGCGGATACTACGAGCAGTACTTC. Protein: CASSAGTSGYYEQYF.

The CDR3 nucleotides are TGTGCCAGCTCACTTTCCGGGACGGTGGGTGAGCAGTTCTTC. As protein: CASSLSGTVGEQFF. V and J are TRBV18 and TRBJ2-1; the D gene could be TRBD1 or TRBD2 (5 bases each). The CDR3 has 14 amino acids. Germline loops: CDR1 KGHSH, CDR2 LQKENI. Deletions cut 4 bases from V and 9 bases from J, with 16 bases between.